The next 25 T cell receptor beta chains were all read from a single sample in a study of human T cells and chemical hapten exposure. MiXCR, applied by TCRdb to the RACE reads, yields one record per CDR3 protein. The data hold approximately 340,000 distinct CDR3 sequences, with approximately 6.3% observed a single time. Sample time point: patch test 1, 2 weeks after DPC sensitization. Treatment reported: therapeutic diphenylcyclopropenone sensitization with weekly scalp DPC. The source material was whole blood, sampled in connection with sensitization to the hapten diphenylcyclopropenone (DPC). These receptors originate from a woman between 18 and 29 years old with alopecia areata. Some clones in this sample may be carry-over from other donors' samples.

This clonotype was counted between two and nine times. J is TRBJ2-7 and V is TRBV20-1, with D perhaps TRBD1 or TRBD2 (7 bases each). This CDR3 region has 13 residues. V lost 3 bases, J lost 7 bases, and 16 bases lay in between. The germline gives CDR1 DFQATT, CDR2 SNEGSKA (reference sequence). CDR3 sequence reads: CSASSGGVREQYF. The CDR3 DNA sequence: TGCAGTGCTAGTTCAGGGGGGGTGAGAGAGCAGTACTTC.

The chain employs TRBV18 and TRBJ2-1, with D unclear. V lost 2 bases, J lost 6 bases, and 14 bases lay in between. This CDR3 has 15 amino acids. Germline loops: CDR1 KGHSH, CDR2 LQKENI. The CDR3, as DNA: TGTGCCAGCTCACCAAGCCCTACCGCTCTCAATGAGCAGTTCTTC. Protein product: CASSPSPTALNEQFF.

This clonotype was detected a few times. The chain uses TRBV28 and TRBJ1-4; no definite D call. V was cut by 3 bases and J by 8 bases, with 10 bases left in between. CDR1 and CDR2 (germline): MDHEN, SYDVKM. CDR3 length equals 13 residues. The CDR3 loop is CASSFAGKEKLFF. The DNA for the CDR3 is TGTGCCAGCAGTTTCGCAGGAAAGGAAAAACTGTTTTTT.

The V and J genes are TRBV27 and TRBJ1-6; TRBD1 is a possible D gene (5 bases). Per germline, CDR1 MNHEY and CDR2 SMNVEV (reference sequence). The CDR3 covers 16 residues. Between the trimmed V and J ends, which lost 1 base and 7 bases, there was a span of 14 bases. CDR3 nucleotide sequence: TGTGCCAGCAGTTTATTGAGGGGTAGCATGAATTCACCCCTCCACTTT. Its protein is CASSLLRGSMNSPLHF.

This chain's CDR3 is CASSPGGKGGTEAFF. The CDR3 coding sequence is TGTGCCAGCTCACCAGGGGGCAAAGGGGGGACTGAAGCTTTCTTT. The V call is TRBV18, the J call TRBJ1-1, with D possibly TRBD1 on 6 matching bases. CDR1 and CDR2 (germline): KGHSH, LQKENI. V dropped 2 bases and J dropped 5 bases, with 15 bases sitting between them. The CDR3 is 15 residues long.

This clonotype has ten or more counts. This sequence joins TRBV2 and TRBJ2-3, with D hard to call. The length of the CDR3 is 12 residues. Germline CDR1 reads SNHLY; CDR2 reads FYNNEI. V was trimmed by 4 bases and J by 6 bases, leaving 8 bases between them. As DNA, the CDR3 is TGTGCCAGCAGTGGACAAATTGATACGCAGTATTTT. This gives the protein CASSGQIDTQYF.

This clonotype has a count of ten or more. CDR3 nucleotides: TGTGCCAGCAGCTTGCTATCCGATAGAAAGGAGACCCAGTACTTC. Translation gives CASSLLSDRKETQYF. The J gene is TRBJ2-5, the V gene TRBV5-8, with no clear D. From germline, CDR1 is SGHTS and CDR2 YDEGEE. V was shortened by 1 base and J by 5 bases, with 15 bases between the two germline ends. The CDR3 consists of 15 residues.

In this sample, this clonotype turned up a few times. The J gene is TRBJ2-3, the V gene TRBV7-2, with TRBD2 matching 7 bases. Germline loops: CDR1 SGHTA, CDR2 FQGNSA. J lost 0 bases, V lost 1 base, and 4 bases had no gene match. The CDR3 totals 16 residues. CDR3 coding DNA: TGTGCCAGCAGCTTAGAAGGACTAGGTAGCACAGATACGCAGTATTTT. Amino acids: CASSLEGLGSTDTQYF.

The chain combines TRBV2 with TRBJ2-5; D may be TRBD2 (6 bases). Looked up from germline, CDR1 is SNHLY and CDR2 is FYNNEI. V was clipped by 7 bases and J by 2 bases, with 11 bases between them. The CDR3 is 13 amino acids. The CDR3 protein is CASTRDLQETQYF. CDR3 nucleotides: TGTGCCAGCACTCGGGACTTACAAGAGACCCAGTACTTC.

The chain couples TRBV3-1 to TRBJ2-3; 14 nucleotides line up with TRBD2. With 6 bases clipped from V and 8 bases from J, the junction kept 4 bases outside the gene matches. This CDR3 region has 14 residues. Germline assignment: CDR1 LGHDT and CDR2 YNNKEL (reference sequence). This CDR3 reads CASRGLAGVATQYF. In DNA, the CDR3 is TGTGCCAGCAGGGGACTAGCGGGGGTAGCTACGCAGTATTTT.

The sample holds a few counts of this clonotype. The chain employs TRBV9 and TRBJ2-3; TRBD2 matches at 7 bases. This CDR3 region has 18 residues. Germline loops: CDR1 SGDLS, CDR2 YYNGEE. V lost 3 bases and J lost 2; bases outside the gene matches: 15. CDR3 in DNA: TGTGCCAGCAGCGGCCCAATTAAAGCGGGGTTGATCACAGATACGCAGTATTTT. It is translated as CASSGPIKAGLITDTQYF.

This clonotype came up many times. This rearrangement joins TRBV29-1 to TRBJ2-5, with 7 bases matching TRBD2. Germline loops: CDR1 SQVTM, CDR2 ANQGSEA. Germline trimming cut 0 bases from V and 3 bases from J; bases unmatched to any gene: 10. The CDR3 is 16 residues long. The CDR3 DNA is TGCAGCGTTGAAGATCTCGAGGGCGGGAGAAAAGAGACCCAGTACTTC. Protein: CSVEDLEGGRKETQYF.

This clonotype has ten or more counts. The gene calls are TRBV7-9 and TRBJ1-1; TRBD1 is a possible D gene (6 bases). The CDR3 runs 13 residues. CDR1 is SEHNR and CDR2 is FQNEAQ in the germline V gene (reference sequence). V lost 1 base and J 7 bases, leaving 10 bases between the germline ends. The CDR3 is CASSLGTQGEAFF. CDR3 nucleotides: TGTGCCAGCAGCTTAGGGACACAGGGTGAAGCTTTCTTT.

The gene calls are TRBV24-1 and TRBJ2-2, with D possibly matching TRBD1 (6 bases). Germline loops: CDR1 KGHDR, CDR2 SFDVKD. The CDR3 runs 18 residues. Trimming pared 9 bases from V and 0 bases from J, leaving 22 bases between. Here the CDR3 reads CATLLVDSKTTNTGELFF. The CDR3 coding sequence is TGTGCCACCCTTCTGGTGGACAGCAAAACTACGAACACCGGGGAGCTGTTTTTT.

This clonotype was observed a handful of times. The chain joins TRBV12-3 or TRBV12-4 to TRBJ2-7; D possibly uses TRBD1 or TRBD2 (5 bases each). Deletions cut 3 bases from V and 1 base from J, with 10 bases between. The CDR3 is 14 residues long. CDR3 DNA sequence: TGTGCCAGCAGTTTCCCCGGGGCGTCCTACGAGCAGTACTTC. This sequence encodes CASSFPGASYEQYF.

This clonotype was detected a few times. The CDR3 DNA is TGCAGTGCCCCGAGACAGGGGGCTTCTGACACTGAAGCTTTCTTT. Its translation: CSAPRQGASDTEAFF. The V gene is TRBV20-1, the J gene TRBJ1-1; 10 bases are a match to TRBD1. Per the germline V gene, CDR1 is DFQATT and CDR2 is SNEGSKA (reference sequence). V trimming: 6 bases; J trimming: 3 bases; junction bases outside the gene matches: 10. This CDR3 is built from 15 residues.

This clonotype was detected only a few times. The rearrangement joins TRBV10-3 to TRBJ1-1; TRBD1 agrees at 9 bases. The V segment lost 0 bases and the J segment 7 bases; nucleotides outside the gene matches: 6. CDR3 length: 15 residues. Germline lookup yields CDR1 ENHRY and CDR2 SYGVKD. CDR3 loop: CAISESQTGGVEAFF. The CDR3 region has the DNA TGTGCCATCAGTGAGTCTCAGACAGGGGGGGTTGAAGCTTTCTTT.

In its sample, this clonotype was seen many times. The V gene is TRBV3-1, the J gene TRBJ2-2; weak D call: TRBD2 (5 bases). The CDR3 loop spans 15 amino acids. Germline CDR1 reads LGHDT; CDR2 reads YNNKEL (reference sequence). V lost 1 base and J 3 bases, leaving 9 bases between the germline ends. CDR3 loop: CASSQGQDYTGELFF. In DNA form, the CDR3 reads TGTGCCAGCAGCCAAGGGCAGGACTACACCGGGGAGCTGTTTTTT.

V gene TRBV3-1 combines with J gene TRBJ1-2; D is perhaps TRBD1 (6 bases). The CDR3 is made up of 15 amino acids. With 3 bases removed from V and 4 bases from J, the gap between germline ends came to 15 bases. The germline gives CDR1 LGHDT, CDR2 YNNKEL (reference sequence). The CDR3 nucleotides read TGTGCCAGCAGCCAGCACAGGGTGAGAGGCTATGGCTACACCTTC. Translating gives CASSQHRVRGYGYTF.

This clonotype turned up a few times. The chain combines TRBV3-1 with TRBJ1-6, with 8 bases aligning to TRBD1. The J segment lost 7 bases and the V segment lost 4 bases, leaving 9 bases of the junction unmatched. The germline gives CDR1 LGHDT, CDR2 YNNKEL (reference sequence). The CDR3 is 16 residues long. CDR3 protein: CASSPPGGQGNSPLHF. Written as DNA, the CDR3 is TGTGCCAGCAGCCCCCCGGGAGGACAGGGAAATTCACCCCTCCACTTT.

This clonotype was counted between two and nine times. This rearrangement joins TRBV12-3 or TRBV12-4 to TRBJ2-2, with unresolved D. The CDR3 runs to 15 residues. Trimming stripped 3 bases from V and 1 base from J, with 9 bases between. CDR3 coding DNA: TGTGCCAGCAGTTTCTTTGGGCTGAACACCGGGGAGCTGTTTTTT. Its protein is CASSFFGLNTGELFF.

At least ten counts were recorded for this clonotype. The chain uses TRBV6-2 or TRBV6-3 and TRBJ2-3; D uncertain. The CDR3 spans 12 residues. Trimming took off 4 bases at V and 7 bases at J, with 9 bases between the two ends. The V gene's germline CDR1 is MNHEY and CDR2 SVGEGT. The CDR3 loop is CASSSAPNTQYF. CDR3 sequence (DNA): TGTGCCAGCAGTTCAGCGCCAAATACGCAGTATTTT.

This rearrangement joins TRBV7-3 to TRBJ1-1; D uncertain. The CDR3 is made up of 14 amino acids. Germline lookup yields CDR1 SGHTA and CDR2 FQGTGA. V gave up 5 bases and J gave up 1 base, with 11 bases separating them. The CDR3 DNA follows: TGTGCCAGCAGCGCGGGCCACTCGAACACTGAAGCTTTCTTT. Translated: CASSAGHSNTEAFF.

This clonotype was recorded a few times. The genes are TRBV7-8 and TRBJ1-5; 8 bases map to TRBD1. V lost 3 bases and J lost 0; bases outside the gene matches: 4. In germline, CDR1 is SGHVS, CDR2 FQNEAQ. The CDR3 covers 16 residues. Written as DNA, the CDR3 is TGTGCCAGCAGCTTCGGCGGACAGGGTAGCAATCAGCCCCAGCATTTT. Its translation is CASSFGGQGSNQPQHF.

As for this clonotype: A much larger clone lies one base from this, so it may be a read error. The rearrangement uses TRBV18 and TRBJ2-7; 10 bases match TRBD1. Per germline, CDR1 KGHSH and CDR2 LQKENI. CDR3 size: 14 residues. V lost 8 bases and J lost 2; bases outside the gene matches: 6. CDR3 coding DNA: TGTGCCAGCCCCCCGGGACAGGGGACCTACGAGCAGTACTTC. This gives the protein CASPPGQGTYEQYF.